This T cell receptor (beta chain) was identified during a study of OX40 agonist ivuxolimab in advanced cancers. V was pared by 5 bases and J by 4 bases, with 14 bases between. CDR3 length: 14 amino acids. Germline V CDR1 and CDR2: MNHEY, SMNVEV (reference sequence). In regard to this clone: Its antigen is not identified.

General study findings and limits: Also showing low normalized T-cell clonal expansion were some of the nonresponders.

TCRdb's table, derived via immunoSEQ multiplex PCR, lists solely in-frame clones and lacks some. The sample contains tens of thousands of clones, 87% of which appear only once. The sequencing here drew on CD4+ or CD8+ T cells sorted from blood, taken in a trial of the OX40 agonist ivuxolimab. V usage is TRBV27 and J usage is TRBJ2-5; no definite D call. This clonotype was obtained from an adult with an advanced solid tumor such as melanoma, head and neck, liver or kidney cancer. The CDR3, as DNA: TGTGCCAGCAGTGTTAGTGTGAGCCCAGAGACCCAGTACTTC. Encoded protein: CASSVSVSPETQYF.